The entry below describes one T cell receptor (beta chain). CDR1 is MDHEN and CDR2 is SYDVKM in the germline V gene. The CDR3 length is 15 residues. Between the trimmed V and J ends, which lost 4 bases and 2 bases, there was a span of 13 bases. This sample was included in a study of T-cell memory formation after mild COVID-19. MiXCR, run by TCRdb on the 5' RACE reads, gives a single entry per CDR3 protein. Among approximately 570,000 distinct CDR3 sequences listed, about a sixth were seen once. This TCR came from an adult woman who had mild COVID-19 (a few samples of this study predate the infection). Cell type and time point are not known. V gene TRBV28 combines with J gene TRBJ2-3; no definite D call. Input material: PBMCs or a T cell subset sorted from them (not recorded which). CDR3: CASSSGPLTTDTQYF. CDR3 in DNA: TGTGCCAGCAGTTCTGGCCCCCTTACCACAGATACGCAGTATTTT.